The 8 T cell receptor beta chains listed next were all sequenced from one sample in a study of blood T cells in healthy people across ages. PCR was performed a second time for about 7 to 11 cycles using a sample-barcoded 5' primer and a J-beta primer mix. In TCRdb, the 5' RACE reads were re-called with MiXCR into one record per CDR3 protein. The sample consists of 700,000 or so distinct CDR3 sequences, 20% to 25% of them appearing once. Specimen: blood. All receptors derive from a man between 65 and 85 years old in good health.

The chain is built from TRBV12-3 or TRBV12-4 and TRBJ1-2, with TRBD1 matching 7 bases. The CDR3 is made up of 15 amino acids. Unmatched junction bases numbered 8, after V lost 6 bases and J lost 1 base. The CDR3 DNA follows: TGTGCCAGCAGAAAACAGGGACAGCTTAACTATGGCTACACCTTC. This codes for CASRKQGQLNYGYTF.

The chain is built from TRBV4-3 and TRBJ2-4; D is ambiguous. Per the germline V gene, CDR1 is LGHNA and CDR2 is YSLEER. This CDR3 is built from 16 residues. V lost 3 bases and J 0 bases, leaving 12 bases between the germline ends. For the CDR3, the DNA is TGCGCCAGCAGCCAGGATCACCACATAGCCAAAAACATTCAGTACTTC. It translates to CASSQDHHIAKNIQYF.

The chain joins TRBV12-3 or TRBV12-4 to TRBJ2-6; D gene uncertain. The CDR3 runs to 15 residues. V shed 2 bases and J shed 2 bases, with 7 bases lying between them. CDR3 DNA sequence: TGTGCCAGCAGTTTAAGGCTACCTGGGGCCAACGTCCTGACTTTC. It translates to CASSLRLPGANVLTF.

This clonotype was seen a few times. This chain uses TRBV5-1 with TRBJ1-2; the match to TRBD1 covers 9 bases. Germline CDR1 SGHRS, CDR2 YFSETQ. The CDR3 runs 15 residues. Trimming removed 1 base from V and 4 bases from J; junction bases left unmatched: 5. CDR3 residues: CASSLWDRESYGYTF. In nucleotides, the CDR3 is TGCGCCAGCAGCTTGTGGGACAGGGAGAGCTATGGCTACACCTTC.

Only a few counts were recorded for this clonotype. This chain links TRBV6-1 with TRBJ2-3; 14 bases align to TRBD2. Germline CDR1 is MNHNS and CDR2 is SASEGT. CDR3 length: 15 residues. V shed 0 bases, J shed 10 bases, and the junction held 3 bases outside the gene matches. CDR3 residues: CASSEAGLAGGPQYF. The CDR3 nucleotides are TGTGCCAGCAGTGAAGCAGGACTAGCGGGGGGTCCGCAGTATTTT.

There are many counts of this clonotype. This chain joins TRBV20-1 and TRBJ2-7; D is possibly TRBD2 (6 bases). With 4 bases removed from V and 0 bases from J, the gap between germline ends came to 7 bases. The CDR3 consists of 12 residues. Germline V gene data show CDR1 as DFQATT and CDR2 as SNEGSKA (reference sequence). The CDR3 sequence is CSATGSSYEQYV. The CDR3 DNA is TGCAGTGCTACCGGGAGCTCCTACGAGCAGTACGTC.

This clonotype appeared many times. The chain is built from TRBV29-1 and TRBJ2-3; D may be TRBD2 (5 bases). CDR3 size: 14 residues. Trimming left V 6 bases short and J 0 bases short, with 13 bases between. Germline-derived CDR1 and CDR2 are SQVTM and ANQGSEA. DNA of the CDR3: TGCAGCGTGGACGGAAGCGGTAGCACAGATACGCAGTATTTT. Encoded protein: CSVDGSGSTDTQYF.

This clonotype was detected a few times. This chain joins TRBV28 and TRBJ2-5; TRBD2 agrees at 13 bases. This CDR3 has 14 amino acids. The junction had 6 bases not matched to a gene; V was cut back by 5 bases and J by 9 bases. In germline, CDR1 is MDHEN, CDR2 SYDVKM. The CDR3 protein is CASSITSGGASQYF. The DNA of the CDR3 is TGTGCCAGCAGTATAACTAGCGGGGGGGCCTCCCAGTACTTC.